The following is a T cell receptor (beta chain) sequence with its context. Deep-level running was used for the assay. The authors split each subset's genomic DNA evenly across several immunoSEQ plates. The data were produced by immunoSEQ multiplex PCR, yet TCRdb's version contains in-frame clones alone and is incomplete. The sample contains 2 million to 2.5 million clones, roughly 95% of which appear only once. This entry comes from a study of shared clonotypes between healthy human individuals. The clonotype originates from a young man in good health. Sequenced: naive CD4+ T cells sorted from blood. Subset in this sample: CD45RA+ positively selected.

CDR3 amino acids: CASSQSRLSNTGELFF. The CDR3 DNA reads TGCGCCAGCAGCCAATCACGGCTTTCGAACACCGGGGAGCTGTTTTTT. The chain employs TRBV4-3 and TRBJ2-2; D remains unclear. The CDR3 totals 16 residues. The V gene lost 2 bases and the J gene lost 0 bases, with 10 bases spanning the gap. The V gene's germline CDR1 is LGHNA and CDR2 YSLEER.